Shown below are 25 T cell receptor beta chains from a single sample sequenced in a study of tumor and adjacent non-tumor tissue in lung cancer. This sample's RNA came from whole unsorted tissue. The normal lung tissue was taken more than 3 cm from the tumor edge. A modified ARM-PCR protocol with three rounds of nested PCR amplified TCRbeta. TCRdb re-analysed the multiplex PCR reads in MiXCR, keeping a single row per CDR3 protein. The sample carries about 75,000 distinct CDR3 sequences, under 70% recorded once. Input material: distant non-tumor lung tissue. Every receptor here comes from a woman aged 45-65 years with non-small cell lung cancer.

The J gene is TRBJ2-7, the V gene TRBV29-1; tentative D call: TRBD1 (6 bases). Germline V gene data show CDR1 as SQVTM and CDR2 as ANQGSEA. Between the trimmed V and J ends, which lost 7 bases and 5 bases, there was a span of 15 bases. CDR3 size: 12 residues. This CDR3 is CSGGDISNEQYF. CDR3 coding DNA: TGCAGCGGTGGGGACATTTCCAACGAGCAGTACTTC.

Comments on this clonotype: At one boundary the junction diverges from the germline segment, which might be a read error. This chain connects TRBV20-1 to TRBJ2-1; D may correspond to TRBD1 or TRBD2 (7 bases each). CDR3 length equals 16 residues. Germline V CDR1 and CDR2: DFQATT, SNEGSKA (reference sequence). Here the CDR3 reads CSAGGGGEMMSNKQFF. The CDR3 region has the DNA TGCAGTGCTGGGGGAGGGGGCGAGATGATGTCCAATAAGCAGTTCTTC.

Comments on this clonotype: The junction departs from germline at one end; a sequencing error may be responsible. CDR3 DNA sequence: TGTCCCAGCACACCTGGAGGACAGGCATACACTGAAGCTTTCTTT. This gives the protein CPSTPGGQAYTEAFF. This chain uses TRBV6-6 with TRBJ1-1; 7 nucleotides line up with TRBD1. From germline, CDR1 is MNHNY and CDR2 SVGAGI (reference sequence). This CDR3 contains 15 residues.

This clonotype was recorded at least ten times. The chain joins TRBV20-1 to TRBJ2-2; D is ambiguous. V was clipped by 4 bases and J by 6 bases, with 9 bases between them. Germline assignment: CDR1 DFQATT and CDR2 SNEGSKA (reference sequence). This CDR3 region has 12 residues. The CDR3 loop is CSATYLAGELFF. The CDR3 nucleotides are TGCAGTGCTACCTACCTGGCCGGGGAGCTGTTTTTT.

Note on this clonotype: The junction departs from the called germline gene at one end, perhaps through a read error. The rearrangement uses TRBV29-1 and TRBJ2-3; 8 bases fit TRBD2. Germline V gene sequence: CDR1 SQVTM, CDR2 ANQGSEA. The CDR3 contains 15 residues. CDR3 in amino acids: CGVAISGSFAYTQYF. For the CDR3, the DNA is TGCGGCGTTGCGATCAGCGGGAGCTTCGCGTATACGCAGTATTTT.

This clonotype was picked up a small number of times. This sequence may be a read error, since a much larger clone differs from it by one base. The chain combines TRBV6-5 with TRBJ2-2; D gene uncertain. The CDR3 spans 12 residues. Germline V gene sequence: CDR1 MNHEY, CDR2 SVGAGI. This CDR3 reads CPSSYSRGELFF. The DNA of the CDR3 is TGTCCCAGCAGTTACTCACGAGGGGAGCTGTTTTTT.

A remark on this clonotype: One end of the junction is discordant with germline, which a read error may explain. This sequence joins TRBV20-1 and TRBJ2-7; weak D call: TRBD2 (5 bases). Germline lookup yields CDR1 DFQATT and CDR2 SNEGSKA (reference sequence). The CDR3 sequence is 14 residues long. CDR3 in amino acids: CSASNEGVRYEQYF. The CDR3, as DNA: TGCAGTGCCAGCAACGAGGGAGTGAGATACGAGCAGTATTTC.

The V and J genes are TRBV6-2 or TRBV6-3 and TRBJ2-5, with D perhaps matching TRBD2 (6 bases). The better agreement between TRBJ2-1 and the DNA end casts doubt on the J call. The germline V gene encodes CDR1 MNHEY and CDR2 SVGEGT. CDR3 length: 14 residues. The CDR3 spells CASNRLTGVETQFF. CDR3 sequence (DNA): TGTGCCAGCAACCGACTAACGGGAGTGGAGACCCAGTTCTTC.

This clonotype was counted at least ten times. The chain combines TRBV28 with TRBJ2-1; 9 positions match TRBD2. V lost 6 bases, J lost 7 bases, and 13 bases stayed unmatched. This CDR3 has 16 amino acids. Per the germline V gene, CDR1 is MDHEN and CDR2 is SYDVKM. The DNA for the CDR3 is TGTGCCAGCAGGTCCATTACTAGCGGGTTTAGGAATGAGCAGTTCTTC. It codes for CASRSITSGFRNEQFF.

This clonotype has a single count. A read error may explain this, as a much larger clone is one base away. The chain recombines TRBV14 with TRBJ2-1; possible D gene TRBD2, 6 bases. Germline V gene lookup returns CDR1 SGHDN and CDR2 FVKESK. The CDR3 is made up of 14 amino acids. CDR3 nucleotide sequence: TGTGCCACCAGCCAAGCGGGCAGGAACAATGAGCAGTTCTTC. It yields the protein CATSQAGRNNEQFF.

This clonotype was recorded once. Likely a read error: the CDR3 ends without its conserved phenylalanine or tryptophan. V usage is TRBV20-1 and J usage is TRBJ2-7, with D unclear. The CDR3 runs 13 residues. Germline values: CDR1 DFQATT, CDR2 SNEGSKA (reference sequence). The CDR3 is CSATSIHSYEQYY. The CDR3 region has the DNA TGCAGCGCTACCAGCATACACTCCTACGAGCAGTACTAC.

Comments on this clonotype: At one boundary the junction diverges from the germline segment, which might be a read error. The V gene is TRBV20-1, the J gene TRBJ1-1, with D possibly matching TRBD1 (5 bases). CDR3 length equals 13 residues. CDR1 is DFQATT, CDR2 SNEGSKA, per germline (reference sequence). DNA of the CDR3: TGCAGTGCTATAGGACCGTGGGGCGCTGAAGCCTTCTTT. Protein product: CSAIGPWGAEAFF.

As to this clonotype: The conserved phenylalanine or tryptophan is not found at the CDR3 terminus, so this likely reflects a read error. The DNA is left out, because the CDR3 cannot be placed on it with certainty; the CDR3 is given as TCRdb lists it. CDR3 loop: CASSLKELNTEVFL. The chain links TRBV11-1 to TRBJ1-1. The CDR3 spans 14 residues, counting both ends. Germline V gene data show CDR1 as SGHAT and CDR2 as FQDESV (reference sequence).

Concerning this clonotype: Germline is not matched at one junction end, which may reflect a read error. This chain connects TRBV6-5 to TRBJ1-6; D call uncertain. CDR3 length equals 14 residues. Germline lookup yields CDR1 MNHEY and CDR2 SVGAGI. The CDR3 DNA follows: TGTACCAGCAGTTACTCAGAGAAGGATTCACCCCTCCACTTT. Protein sequence: CTSSYSEKDSPLHF.

The genes are TRBV30 and TRBJ2-7, with D possibly being TRBD1 (6 bases). The CDR3 loop spans 13 amino acids. The germline V gene has CDR1 GTSNPN and CDR2 SVGIG (reference sequence). The V end was cut by 3 bases, the J end by 5 bases, with 14 bases between. The DNA for the CDR3 is TGTGCCTGGAGCAAAGCAGGGGTGAACGAGCAGTACTTC. It codes for CAWSKAGVNEQYF. Using reference TRBV30 and TRBJ2-7 for the parts outside the CDR3, the full variable domain is SQTIHQWPATLVQPVGSPLSLECTVEGTSNPNLYWYRQAAGRGLQLLFYSVGIGQISSEVPQNLSASRPQDRQFILSSKKLLLSDSGFYLCAWSKAGVNEQYFGPGTRLTVT.

In regard to this clonotype: An end of the junction differs from the germline gene, which may be a read error. The chain recombines TRBV7-9 with TRBJ1-1, with no clear D. The V gene's germline CDR1 is SEHNR and CDR2 FQNEAQ (reference sequence). The CDR3 is made up of 14 amino acids. The CDR3 sequence: CARSLSTTLTEAFF. The CDR3 bases are TGTGCCAGGAGCTTGTCGACCACACTCACTGAAGCTTTCTTT.

With regard to this clonotype: Relative to the germline gene, one junction end is altered; a read error may explain this. This chain uses TRBV29-1 with TRBJ2-7; 13 bases map to TRBD2. The CDR3 is made up of 14 amino acids. From germline, CDR1 is SQVTM and CDR2 ANQGSEA. CDR3 amino acids: CSVEVGLAGAELYF. CDR3 nucleotides: TGCAGCGTAGAAGTCGGACTAGCGGGAGCCGAGCTGTACTTC.

In the case of this clonotype: This likely comes from a read error, as the CDR3 has no conserved phenylalanine or tryptophan at its end. The chain has TRBV11-2 and TRBJ2-7, with 13 bases that match TRBD2. CDR1 and CDR2 from the germline V gene are SGHAT and FQNNGV. J lost 4 bases, V lost 9 bases, and 6 bases had no gene match. This CDR3 has 14 residues. This CDR3 is CASSLLAGGYEQYL. For the CDR3, the DNA is TGTGCCAGTAGTTTACTAGCGGGAGGGTACGAGCAGTACCTC.

The chain is built from TRBV11-2 and TRBJ2-1; TRBD2 aligns across 12 bases. The germline CDR1 and CDR2 sequences are SGHAT and FQNNGV. The CDR3 has 16 amino acids. With 9 bases clipped from V and 9 bases from J, the junction kept 15 bases outside the gene matches. The CDR3 loop is CARSRMILAGGSEQFF. In DNA, the CDR3 is TGTGCCAGGAGCCGGATGATACTAGCGGGGGGCAGTGAGCAGTTCTTC.

With respect to this clonotype: One end of the junction fails to match germline, which may point to a read error. The chain employs TRBV30 and TRBJ1-1; D unresolved. This CDR3 is built from 16 residues. In germline, CDR1 is GTSNPN, CDR2 SVGIG (reference sequence). CDR3 residues: CAWRGYLGRRNTEAIF. The DNA of the CDR3 is TGTGCCTGGAGGGGTTACTTAGGCAGGCGGAACACTGAAGCTATCTTT.

For this clonotype: A much larger clone differs from this one at a single base, so this may be a read error. The chain recombines TRBV4-1 with TRBJ1-2; no definite D call. This CDR3 spans 15 amino acids. Germline CDR1 and CDR2: MGHRA and YSYEKL. V gave up 1 base and J gave up 1 base, with 10 bases separating them. The CDR3 DNA sequence: TGCGCCAGCAGCCAAGTGGTTTCAGATAACTATGGCTACACCTTC. Its translation is CASSQVVSDNYGYTF.

Turning to this clonotype: The CDR3 ends on some other residue instead of the conserved phenylalanine or tryptophan, so this is likely a read error. V is TRBV11-1 and J is TRBJ2-7; possible D gene TRBD2, 6 bases. Germline loops: CDR1 SGHAT, CDR2 FQDESV (reference sequence). V was clipped by 5 bases and J by 9 bases, with 23 bases between them. CDR3 length: 15 residues. The CDR3 DNA is TGTGCCAGCAGCGGGAGGATAGAAATGGGCGTCGCGCAGTACTAC. Translated, it gives CASSGRIEMGVAQYY.

On this clonotype: One end of the junction fails to match germline, which may point to a read error. The V call is TRBV11-1, the J call TRBJ1-1; D unclear. Germline V gives CDR1 SGHAT, CDR2 FQDESV (reference sequence). This CDR3 contains 14 residues. Here the CDR3 reads CTSSLKELNTRAFF. For the CDR3, the DNA is TGTACCAGCAGCTTGAAGGAGTTGAACACTCGAGCTTTCTTT. The variable domain in full, completed from reference TRBV11-1 and TRBJ1-1, reads EAEVAQSPRYKITEKSQAVAFWCDPISGHATLYWYRQILGQGPELLVQFQDESVVDDSQLPKDRFSAERLKGVDSTLKIQPAELGDSAMYLCTSSLKELNTRAFFGQGTRLTVV.

With regard to this clonotype: A read error may produce the germline difference seen at one junction end. The V call is TRBV20-1, the J call TRBJ2-1; D is uncertain. Germline V gene data show CDR1 as DFQATT and CDR2 as SNEGSKA (reference sequence). CDR3 length: 14 residues. The CDR3: CNARVILSSYEQFF. CDR3 nucleotides: TGCAATGCTAGAGTAATACTATCGAGCTATGAGCAGTTCTTC.

In the case of this clonotype: Being one base from a much bigger clone, this may be a read error. This chain joins TRBV24-1 and TRBJ2-3; D is uncertain. The CDR3 is made up of 12 amino acids. Per germline, CDR1 KGHDR and CDR2 SFDVKD. CDR3 nucleotides: TGTGTCACCGGTCGGGGCACAGATACGCAGTATTTT. The encoded protein is CVTGRGTDTQYF.